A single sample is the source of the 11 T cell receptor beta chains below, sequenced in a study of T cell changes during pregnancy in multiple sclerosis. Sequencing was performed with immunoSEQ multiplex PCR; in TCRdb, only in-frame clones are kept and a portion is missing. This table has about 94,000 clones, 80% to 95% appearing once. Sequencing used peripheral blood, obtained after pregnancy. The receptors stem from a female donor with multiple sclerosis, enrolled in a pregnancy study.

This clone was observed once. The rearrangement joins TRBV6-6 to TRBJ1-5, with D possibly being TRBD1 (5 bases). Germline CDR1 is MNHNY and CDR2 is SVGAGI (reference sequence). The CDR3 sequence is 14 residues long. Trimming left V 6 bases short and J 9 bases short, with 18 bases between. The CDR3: CASRVGAQSGPQHF. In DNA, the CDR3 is TGTGCCAGCAGGGTTGGGGCCCAATCCGGGCCCCAGCATTTT.

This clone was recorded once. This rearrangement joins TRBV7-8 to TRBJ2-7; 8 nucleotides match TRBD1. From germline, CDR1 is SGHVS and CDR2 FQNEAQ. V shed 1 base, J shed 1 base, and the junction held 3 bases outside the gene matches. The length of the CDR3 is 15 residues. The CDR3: CASSLGTGISYEQYF. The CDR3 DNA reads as TGTGCCAGCAGCTTAGGGACAGGGATATCCTACGAGCAGTACTTC.

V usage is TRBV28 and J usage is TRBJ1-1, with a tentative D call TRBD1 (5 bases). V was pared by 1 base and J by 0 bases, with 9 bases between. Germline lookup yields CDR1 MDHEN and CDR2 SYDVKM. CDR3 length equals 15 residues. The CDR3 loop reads CASSLLRQLNTEAFF. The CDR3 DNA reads TGTGCCAGCAGTTTATTACGACAGCTGAACACTGAAGCTTTCTTT.

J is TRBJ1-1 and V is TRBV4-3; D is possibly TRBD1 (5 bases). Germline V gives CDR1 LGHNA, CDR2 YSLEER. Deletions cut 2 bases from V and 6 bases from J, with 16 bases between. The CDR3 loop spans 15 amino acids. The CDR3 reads CASSQNNWGVPEAFF. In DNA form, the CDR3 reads TGCGCCAGCAGCCAAAATAATTGGGGGGTGCCTGAAGCTTTCTTT.

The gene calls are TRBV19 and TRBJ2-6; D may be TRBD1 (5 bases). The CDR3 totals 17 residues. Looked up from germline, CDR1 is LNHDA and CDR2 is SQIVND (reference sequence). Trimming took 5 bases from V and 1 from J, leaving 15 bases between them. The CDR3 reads CASSPPRGLSGANVLTF. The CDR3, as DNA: TGTGCCAGTAGTCCCCCAAGGGGCCTATCTGGGGCCAACGTCCTGACTTTC. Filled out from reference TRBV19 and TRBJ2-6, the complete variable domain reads DGGITQSPKYLFRKEGQNVTLSCEQNLNHDAMYWYRQDPGQGLRLIYYSQIVNDFQKGDIAEGYSVSREKKESFPLTVTSAQKNPTAFYLCASSPPRGLSGANVLTFGAGSRLTVL.

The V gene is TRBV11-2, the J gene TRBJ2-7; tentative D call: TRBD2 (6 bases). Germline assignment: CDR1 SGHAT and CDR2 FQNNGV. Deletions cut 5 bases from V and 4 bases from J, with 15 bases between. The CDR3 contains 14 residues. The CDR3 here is CASSPGGGPYEQYF. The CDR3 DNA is TGTGCCAGCAGCCCCGGGGGAGGCCCATACGAGCAGTACTTC.

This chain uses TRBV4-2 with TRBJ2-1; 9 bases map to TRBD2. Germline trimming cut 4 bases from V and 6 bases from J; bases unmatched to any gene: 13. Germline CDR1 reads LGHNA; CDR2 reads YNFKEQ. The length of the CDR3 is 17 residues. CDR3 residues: CASSPGGSGSVGNEQFF. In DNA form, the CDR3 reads TGTGCCAGCAGCCCGGGGGGTAGCGGGAGTGTAGGCAATGAGCAGTTCTTC.

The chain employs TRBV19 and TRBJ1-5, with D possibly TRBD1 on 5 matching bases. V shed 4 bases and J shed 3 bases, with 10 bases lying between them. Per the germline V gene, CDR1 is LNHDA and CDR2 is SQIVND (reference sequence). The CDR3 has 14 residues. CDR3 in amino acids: CASSRRGPNQPQHF. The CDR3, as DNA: TGTGCCAGTAGTAGGAGGGGTCCCAATCAGCCCCAGCATTTT.

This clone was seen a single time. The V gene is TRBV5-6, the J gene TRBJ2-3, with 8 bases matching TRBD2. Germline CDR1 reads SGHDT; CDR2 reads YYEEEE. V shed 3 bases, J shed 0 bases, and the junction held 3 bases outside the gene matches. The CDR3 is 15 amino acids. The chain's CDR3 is CASSSSGWSTDTQYF. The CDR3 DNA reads TGTGCCAGCAGCTCTAGCGGGTGGAGCACAGATACGCAGTATTTT.

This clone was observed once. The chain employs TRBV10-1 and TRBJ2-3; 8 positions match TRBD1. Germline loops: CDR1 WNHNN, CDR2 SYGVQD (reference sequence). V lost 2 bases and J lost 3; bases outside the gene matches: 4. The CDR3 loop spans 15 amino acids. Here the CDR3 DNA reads TGCGCCAGCAGTGAGGGACAGGGCGATACAGATACGCAGTATTTT. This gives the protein CASSEGQGDTDTQYF.

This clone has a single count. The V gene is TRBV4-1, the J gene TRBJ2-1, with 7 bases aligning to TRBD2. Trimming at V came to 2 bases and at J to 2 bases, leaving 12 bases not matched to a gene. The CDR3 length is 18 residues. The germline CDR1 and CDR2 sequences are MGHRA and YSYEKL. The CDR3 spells CASSQTRTSAGTYNEQFF. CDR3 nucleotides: TGCGCCAGCAGCCAAACTCGTACTAGCGCAGGGACCTACAATGAGCAGTTCTTC.